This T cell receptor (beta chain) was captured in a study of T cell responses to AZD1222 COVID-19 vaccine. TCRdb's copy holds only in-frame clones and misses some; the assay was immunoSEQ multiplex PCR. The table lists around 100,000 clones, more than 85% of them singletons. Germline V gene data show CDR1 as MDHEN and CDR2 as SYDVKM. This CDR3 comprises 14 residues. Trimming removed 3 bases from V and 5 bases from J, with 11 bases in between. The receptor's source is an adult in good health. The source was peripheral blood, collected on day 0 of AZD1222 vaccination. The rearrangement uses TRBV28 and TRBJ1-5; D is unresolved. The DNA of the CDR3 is TGTGCCAGCAGTTTGATCGGCGGCGATCAGCCCCAGCATTTT. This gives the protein CASSLIGGDQPQHF.